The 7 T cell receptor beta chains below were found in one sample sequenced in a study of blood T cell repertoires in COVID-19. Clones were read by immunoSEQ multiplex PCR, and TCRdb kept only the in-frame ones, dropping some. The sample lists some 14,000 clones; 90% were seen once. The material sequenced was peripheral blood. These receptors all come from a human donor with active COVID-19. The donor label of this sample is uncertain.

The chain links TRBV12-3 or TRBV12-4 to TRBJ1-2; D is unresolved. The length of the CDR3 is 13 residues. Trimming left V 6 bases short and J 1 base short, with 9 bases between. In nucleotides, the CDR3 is TGTGCCAGCAGCCCCGACAATAACTATGGCTACACCTTC. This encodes CASSPDNNYGYTF.

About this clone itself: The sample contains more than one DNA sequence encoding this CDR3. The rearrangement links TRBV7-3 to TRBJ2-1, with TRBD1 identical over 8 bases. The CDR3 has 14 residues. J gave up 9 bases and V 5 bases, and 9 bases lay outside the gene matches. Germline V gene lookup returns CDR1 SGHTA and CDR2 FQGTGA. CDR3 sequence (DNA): TGTGCCAGCAGCCCCGGGACAGGCGGCGTTGAGCAGTTCTTC. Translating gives CASSPGTGGVEQFF. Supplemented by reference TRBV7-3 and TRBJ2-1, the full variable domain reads GAGVSQTPSNKVTEKGKYVELRCDPISGHTALYWYRQSLGQGPEFLIYFQGTGAADDSGLPNDRFFAVRPEGSVSTLKIQRTERGDSAVYLCASSPGTGGVEQFFGPGTRLTVL.

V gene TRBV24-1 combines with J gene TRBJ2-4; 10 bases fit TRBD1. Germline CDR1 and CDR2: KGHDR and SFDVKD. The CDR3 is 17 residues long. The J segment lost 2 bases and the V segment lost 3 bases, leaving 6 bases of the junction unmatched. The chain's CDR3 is CATSDGSTGGSKNIQYF. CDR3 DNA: TGTGCCACCAGTGATGGATCGACAGGGGGCTCCAAAAACATTCAGTACTTC.

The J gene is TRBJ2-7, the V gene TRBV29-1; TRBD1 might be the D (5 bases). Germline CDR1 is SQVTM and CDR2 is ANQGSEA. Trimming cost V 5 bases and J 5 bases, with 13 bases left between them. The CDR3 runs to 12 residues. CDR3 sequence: CSVRQGPDEQYF. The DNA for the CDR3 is TGCAGCGTTCGCCAGGGCCCCGACGAGCAGTACTTC.

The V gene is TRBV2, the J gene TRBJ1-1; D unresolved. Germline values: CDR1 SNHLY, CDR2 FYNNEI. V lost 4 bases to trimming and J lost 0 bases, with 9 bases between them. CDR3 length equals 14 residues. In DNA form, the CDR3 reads TGTGCCAGCAGTGGCGGAGGGATGAACACTGAAGCTTTCTTT. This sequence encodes CASSGGGMNTEAFF.

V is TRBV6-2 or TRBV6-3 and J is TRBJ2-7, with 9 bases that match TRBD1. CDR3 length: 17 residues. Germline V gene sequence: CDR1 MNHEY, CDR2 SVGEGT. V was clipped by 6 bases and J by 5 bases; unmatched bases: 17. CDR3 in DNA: TGTGCCAGCAGCTCGCGACAGGGGGGCGGGGGTTCCGACGAGCAGTACTTC. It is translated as CASSSRQGGGGSDEQYF.

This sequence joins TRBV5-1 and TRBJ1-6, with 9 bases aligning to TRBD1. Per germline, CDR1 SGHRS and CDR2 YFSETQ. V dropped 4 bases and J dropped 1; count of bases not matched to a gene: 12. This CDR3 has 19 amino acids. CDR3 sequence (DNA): TGCGCCAGCAGCGAATCGGGACAGGGAAGAAGATCCTATAATTCACCCCTCCACTTT. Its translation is CASSESGQGRRSYNSPLHF. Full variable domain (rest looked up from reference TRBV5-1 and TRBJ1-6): KAGVTQTPRYLIKTRGQQVTLSCSPISGHRSVSWYQQTPGQGLQFLFEYFSETQRNKGNFPGRFSGRQFSNSRSEMNVSTLELGDSALYLCASSESGQGRRSYNSPLHFGNGTRLTVT.